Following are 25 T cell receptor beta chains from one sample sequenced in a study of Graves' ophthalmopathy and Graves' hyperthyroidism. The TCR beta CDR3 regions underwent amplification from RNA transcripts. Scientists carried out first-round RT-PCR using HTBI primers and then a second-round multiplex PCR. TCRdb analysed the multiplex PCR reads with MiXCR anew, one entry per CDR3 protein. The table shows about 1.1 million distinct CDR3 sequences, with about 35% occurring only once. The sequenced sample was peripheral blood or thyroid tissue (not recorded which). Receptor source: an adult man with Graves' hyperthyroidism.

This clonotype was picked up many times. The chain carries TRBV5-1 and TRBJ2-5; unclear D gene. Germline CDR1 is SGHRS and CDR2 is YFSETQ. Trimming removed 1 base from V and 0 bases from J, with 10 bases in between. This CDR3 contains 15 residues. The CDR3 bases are TGCGCCAGCAGCTTGTCAGACCCGTACCAAGAGACCCAGTACTTC. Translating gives CASSLSDPYQETQYF.

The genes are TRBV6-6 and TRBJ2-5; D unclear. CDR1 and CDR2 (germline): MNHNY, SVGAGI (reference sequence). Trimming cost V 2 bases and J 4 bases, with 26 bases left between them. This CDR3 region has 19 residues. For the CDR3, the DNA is TGTGCCAGCAGTTACATTGATACTATTGGATTGGTTCGTCGAGAGACCCAGTACTTC. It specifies CASSYIDTIGLVRRETQYF.

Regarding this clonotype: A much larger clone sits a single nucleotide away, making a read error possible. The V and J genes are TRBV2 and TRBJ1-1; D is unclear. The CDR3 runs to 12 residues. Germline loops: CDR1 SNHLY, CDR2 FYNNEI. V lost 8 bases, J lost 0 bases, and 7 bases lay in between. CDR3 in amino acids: CASGSLNTEAFF. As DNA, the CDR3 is TGTGCCAGCGGCAGCCTGAACACTGAAGCTTTCTTT.

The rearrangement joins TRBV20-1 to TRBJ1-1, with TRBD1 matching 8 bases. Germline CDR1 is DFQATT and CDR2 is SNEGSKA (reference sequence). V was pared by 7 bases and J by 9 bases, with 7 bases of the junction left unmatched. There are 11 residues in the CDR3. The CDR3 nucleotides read TGCAGTGGAGGACAGGGACACAAAGCTTTCTTT. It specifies CSGGQGHKAFF.

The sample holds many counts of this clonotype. In DNA, the CDR3 is TGCAGCGTTGCGGTCTCTTTGACCTACGAGCAGTACTTC. It yields the protein CSVAVSLTYEQYF. The chain couples TRBV29-1 to TRBJ2-7; D is unresolved. The germline gives CDR1 SQVTM, CDR2 ANQGSEA. The V end lost 4 bases, the J end lost 2 bases, and 12 bases lay between the germline ends. The CDR3 loop spans 13 amino acids.

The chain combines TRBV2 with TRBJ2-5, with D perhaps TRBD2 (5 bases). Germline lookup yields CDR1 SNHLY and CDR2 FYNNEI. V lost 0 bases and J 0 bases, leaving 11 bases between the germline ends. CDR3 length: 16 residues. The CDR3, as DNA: TGTGCCAGCAGTGAAGCGCTTCGGGGAAACCAAGAGACCCAGTACTTC. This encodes CASSEALRGNQETQYF.

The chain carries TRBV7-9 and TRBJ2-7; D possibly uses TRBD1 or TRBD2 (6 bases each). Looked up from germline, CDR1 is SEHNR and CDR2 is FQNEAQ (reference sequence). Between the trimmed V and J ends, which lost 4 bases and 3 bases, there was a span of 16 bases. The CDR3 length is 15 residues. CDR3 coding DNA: TGTGCCAGCAGCTCTTTACCGAGGGGGGACTACGAGCAGTACTTC. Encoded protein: CASSSLPRGDYEQYF.

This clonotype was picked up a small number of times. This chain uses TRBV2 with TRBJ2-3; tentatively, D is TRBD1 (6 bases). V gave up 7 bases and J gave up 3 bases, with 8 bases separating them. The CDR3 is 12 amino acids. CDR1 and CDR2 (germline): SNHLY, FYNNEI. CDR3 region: CASTQGTDTQYF. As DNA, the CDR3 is TGTGCCAGCACACAGGGAACAGATACGCAGTATTTT.

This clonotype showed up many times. The DNA for the CDR3 is TGTGCCATCAGTGAGTCCAGACAGGGCTCCTACGAGCAGTACTTC. Protein sequence: CAISESRQGSYEQYF. The rearrangement uses TRBV10-3 and TRBJ2-7; 7 nucleotides agree with TRBD1. This CDR3 is 15 amino acids long. J lost 0 bases, V lost 0 bases, and 2 bases had no gene match. Germline CDR1 reads ENHRY; CDR2 reads SYGVKD.

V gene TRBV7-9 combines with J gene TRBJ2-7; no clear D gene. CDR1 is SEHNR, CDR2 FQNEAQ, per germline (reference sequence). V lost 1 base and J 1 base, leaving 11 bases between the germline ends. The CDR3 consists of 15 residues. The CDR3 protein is CASSLEGNPSYEQYF. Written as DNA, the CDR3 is TGTGCCAGCAGCTTAGAAGGAAACCCATCCTACGAGCAGTACTTC.

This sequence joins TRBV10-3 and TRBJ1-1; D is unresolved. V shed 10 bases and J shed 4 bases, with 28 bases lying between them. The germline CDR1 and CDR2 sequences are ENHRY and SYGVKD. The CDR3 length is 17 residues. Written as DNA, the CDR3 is TGTGCCAGCGAAGTCCGGCCAGGCCCTCCCGGGTTCACTGAAGCTTTCTTT. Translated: CASEVRPGPPGFTEAFF.

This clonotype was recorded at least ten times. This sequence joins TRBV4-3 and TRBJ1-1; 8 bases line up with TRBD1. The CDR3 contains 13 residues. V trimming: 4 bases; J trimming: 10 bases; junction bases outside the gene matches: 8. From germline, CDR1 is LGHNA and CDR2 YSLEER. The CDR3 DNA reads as TGCGCCAGCAGCCGAGGGACAGGACGTGGAGCTTTCTTT. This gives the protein CASSRGTGRGAFF.

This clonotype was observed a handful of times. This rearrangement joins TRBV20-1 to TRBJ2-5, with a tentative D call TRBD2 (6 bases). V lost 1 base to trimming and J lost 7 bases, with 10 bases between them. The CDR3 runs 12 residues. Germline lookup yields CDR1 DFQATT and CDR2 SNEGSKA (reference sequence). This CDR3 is CSARATGGTQYF. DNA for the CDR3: TGCAGTGCTAGAGCGACCGGGGGGACCCAGTACTTC.

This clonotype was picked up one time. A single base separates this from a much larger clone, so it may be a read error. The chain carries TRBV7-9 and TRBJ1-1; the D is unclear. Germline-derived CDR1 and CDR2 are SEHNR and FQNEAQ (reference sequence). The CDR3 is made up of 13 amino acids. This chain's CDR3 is CANSSEGNTEAFF. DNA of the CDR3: TGTGCCAACAGCTCAGAAGGAAACACTGAAGCTTTCTTT.

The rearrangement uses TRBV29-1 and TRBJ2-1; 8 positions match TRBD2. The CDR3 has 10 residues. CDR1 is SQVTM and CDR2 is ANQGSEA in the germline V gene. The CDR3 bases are TGCAGAGCGGGGGACAATGAGCAGTTCTTC. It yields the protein CRAGDNEQFF.

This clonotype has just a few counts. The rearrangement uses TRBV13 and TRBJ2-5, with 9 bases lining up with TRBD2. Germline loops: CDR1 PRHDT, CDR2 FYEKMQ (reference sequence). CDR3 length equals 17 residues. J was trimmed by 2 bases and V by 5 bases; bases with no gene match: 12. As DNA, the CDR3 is TGTGCCAGCAGCCAGCCGGCGACTAGCGGCATACAAGAGACCCAGTACTTC. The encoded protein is CASSQPATSGIQETQYF.

The chain's CDR3 is CATGRTGGNSPLHF. The CDR3 DNA sequence: TGCGCCACAGGGAGGACAGGCGGAAATTCACCCCTCCACTTT. The chain combines TRBV10-2 with TRBJ1-6; 7 bases map to TRBD1. The CDR3 has 14 amino acids. Unmatched junction bases numbered 10, after V lost 10 bases and J lost 7 bases. Germline V gene data show CDR1 as WSHSY and CDR2 as SAAADI.

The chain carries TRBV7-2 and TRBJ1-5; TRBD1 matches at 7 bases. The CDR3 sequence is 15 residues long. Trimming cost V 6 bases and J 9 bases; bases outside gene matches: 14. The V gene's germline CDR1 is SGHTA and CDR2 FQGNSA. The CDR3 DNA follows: TGTGCCAGCAGGGGACTACAGGGGCCTGGATGGCCCCAGCATTTT. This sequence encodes CASRGLQGPGWPQHF.

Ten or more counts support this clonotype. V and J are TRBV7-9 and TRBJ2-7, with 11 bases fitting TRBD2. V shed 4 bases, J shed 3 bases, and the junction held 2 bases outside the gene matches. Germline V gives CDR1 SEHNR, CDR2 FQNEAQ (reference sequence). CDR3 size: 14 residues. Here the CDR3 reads CASSSLAGDYEQYF. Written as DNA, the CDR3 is TGTGCCAGCAGCTCACTAGCGGGGGACTACGAGCAGTACTTC.

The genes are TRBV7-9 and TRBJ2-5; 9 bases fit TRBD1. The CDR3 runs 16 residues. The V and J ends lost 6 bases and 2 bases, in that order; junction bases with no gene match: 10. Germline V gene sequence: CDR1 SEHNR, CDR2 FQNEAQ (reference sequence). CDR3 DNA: TGTGCCAGCAGTCGGGACAGGGCCTCCCCTCAAGAGACCCAGTACTTC. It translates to CASSRDRASPQETQYF.

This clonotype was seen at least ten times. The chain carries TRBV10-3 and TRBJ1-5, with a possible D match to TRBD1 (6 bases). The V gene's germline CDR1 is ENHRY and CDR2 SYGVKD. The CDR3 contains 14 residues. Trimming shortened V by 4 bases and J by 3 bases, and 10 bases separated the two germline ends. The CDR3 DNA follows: TGTGCCATCAGTGCTGACAGGCCCAATCAGCCCCAGCATTTT. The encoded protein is CAISADRPNQPQHF.

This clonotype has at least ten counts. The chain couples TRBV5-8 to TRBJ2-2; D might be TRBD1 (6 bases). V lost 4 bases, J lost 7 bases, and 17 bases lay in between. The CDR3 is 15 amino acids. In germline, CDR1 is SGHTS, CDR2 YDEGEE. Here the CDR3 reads CASSPAGTSNGELFF. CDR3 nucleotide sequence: TGTGCCAGCAGCCCGGCCGGGACATCGAACGGGGAGCTGTTTTTT. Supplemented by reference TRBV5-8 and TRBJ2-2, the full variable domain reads EAGVTQSPTHLIKTRGQQATLRCSPISGHTSVYWYQQALGLGLQFLLWYDEGEERNRGNFPPRFSGRQFPNYSSELNVNALELEDSALYLCASSPAGTSNGELFFGEGSRLTVL.

CDR3 amino acids: CSAGPLSSYEQYF. CDR3 nucleotide sequence: TGCAGCGCAGGACCGTTGAGCTCCTACGAGCAGTACTTC. V usage is TRBV29-1 and J usage is TRBJ2-7; D ambiguous. Trimming removed 7 bases from V and 0 bases from J, with 13 bases in between. Germline CDR1 SQVTM, CDR2 ANQGSEA. The CDR3 spans 13 residues.

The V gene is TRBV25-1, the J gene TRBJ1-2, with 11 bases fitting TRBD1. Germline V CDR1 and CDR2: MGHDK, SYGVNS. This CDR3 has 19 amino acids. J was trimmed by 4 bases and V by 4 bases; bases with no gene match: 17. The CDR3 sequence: CASSASAGTGGFRGYGYTF. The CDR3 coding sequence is TGTGCCAGCAGTGCTAGCGCCGGGACAGGGGGTTTTCGGGGCTATGGCTACACCTTC.

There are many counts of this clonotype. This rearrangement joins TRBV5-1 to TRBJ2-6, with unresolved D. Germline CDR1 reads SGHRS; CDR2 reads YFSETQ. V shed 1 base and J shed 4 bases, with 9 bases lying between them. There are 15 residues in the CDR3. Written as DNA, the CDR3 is TGCGCCAGCAGCTTGATAGGGCAGGGGGCCAACGTCCTGACTTTC. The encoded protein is CASSLIGQGANVLTF.